Below, one T cell receptor (beta chain) is given with its context. Its antigen remains unidentified. These data come from a study of shared clonotypes between healthy human individuals. Whole-study results and caveats: Naive CD4 clonotypes overlapped across a few donors at approximately 5%.

CDR3 length equals 14 residues. Germline CDR1 and CDR2: SGDLS and YYNGEE. The V gene end was trimmed by 2 bases and the J gene end by 5 bases; junction bases not matched to a gene: 6. The repertoire was sequenced with immunoSEQ multiplex PCR; TCRdb's copy has only in-frame clones and lacks some. Of fewer than 1.8 million clones in the sample, roughly 98.5% were seen once. V gene TRBV9 combines with J gene TRBJ1-2; 7 bases agree with TRBD1. The sample was naive CD4+ T cells sorted from blood. As to subset: CD45RA+ positively selected. This receptor was identified in a man aged 25 to 45 in good health. CDR3 bases: TGTGCCAGCAGCGTCAGACAGGGTAATTATGGCTACACCTTC. Translated, it gives CASSVRQGNYGYTF.